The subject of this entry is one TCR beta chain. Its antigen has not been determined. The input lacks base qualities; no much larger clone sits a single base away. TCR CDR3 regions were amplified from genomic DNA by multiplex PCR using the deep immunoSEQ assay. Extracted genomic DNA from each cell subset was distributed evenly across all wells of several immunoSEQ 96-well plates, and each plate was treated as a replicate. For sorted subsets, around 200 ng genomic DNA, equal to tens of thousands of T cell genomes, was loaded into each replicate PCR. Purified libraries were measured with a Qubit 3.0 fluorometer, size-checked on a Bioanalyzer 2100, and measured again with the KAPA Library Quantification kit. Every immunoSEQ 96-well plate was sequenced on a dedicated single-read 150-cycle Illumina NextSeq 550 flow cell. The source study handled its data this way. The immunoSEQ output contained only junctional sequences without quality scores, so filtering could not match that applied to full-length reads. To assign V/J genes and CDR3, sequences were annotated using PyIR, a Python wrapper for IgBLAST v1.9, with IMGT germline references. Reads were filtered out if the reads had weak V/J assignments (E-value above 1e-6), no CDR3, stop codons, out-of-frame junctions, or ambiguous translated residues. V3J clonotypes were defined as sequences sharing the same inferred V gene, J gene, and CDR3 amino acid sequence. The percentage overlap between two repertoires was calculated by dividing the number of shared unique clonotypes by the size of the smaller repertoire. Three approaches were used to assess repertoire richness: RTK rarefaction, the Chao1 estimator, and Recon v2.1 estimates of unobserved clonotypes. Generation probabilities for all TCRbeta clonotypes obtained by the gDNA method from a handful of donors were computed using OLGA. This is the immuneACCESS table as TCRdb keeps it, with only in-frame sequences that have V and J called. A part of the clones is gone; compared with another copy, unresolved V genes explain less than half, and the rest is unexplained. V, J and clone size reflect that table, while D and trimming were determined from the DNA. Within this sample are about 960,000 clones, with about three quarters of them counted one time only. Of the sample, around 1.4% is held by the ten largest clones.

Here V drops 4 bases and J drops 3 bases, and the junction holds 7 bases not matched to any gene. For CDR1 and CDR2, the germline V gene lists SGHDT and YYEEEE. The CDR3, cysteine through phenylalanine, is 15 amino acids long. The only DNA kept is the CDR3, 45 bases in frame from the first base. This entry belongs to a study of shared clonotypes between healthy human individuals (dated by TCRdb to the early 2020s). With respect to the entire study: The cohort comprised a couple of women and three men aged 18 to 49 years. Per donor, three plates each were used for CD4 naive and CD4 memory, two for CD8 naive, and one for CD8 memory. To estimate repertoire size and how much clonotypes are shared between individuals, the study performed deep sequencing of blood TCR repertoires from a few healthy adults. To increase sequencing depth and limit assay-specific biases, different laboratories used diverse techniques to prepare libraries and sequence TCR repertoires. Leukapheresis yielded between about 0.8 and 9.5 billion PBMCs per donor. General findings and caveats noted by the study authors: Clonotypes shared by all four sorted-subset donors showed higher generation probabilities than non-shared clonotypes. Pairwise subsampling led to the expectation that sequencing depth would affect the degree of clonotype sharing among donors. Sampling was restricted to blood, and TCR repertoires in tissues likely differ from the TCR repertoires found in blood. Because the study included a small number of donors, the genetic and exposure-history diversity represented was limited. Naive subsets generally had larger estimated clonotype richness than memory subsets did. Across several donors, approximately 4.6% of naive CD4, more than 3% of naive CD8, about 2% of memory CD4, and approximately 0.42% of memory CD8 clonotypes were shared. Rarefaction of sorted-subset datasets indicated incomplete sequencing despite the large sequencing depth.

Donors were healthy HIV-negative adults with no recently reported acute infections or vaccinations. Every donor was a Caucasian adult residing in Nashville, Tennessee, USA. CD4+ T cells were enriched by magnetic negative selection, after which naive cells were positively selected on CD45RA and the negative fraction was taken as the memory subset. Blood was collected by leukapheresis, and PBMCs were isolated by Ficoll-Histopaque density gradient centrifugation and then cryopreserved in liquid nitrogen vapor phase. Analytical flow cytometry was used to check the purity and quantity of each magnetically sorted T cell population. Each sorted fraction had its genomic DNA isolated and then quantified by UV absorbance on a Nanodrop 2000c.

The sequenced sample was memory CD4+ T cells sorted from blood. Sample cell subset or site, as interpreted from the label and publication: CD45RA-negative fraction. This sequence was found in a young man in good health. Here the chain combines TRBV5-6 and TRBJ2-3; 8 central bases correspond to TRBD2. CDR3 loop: CASSARLASTDTQYF. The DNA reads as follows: TGTGCCAGCAGCGCGCGACTAGCGTCTACAGATACGCAGTATTTT.